The 6 T cell receptor beta chains below come from one sample, sequenced in a study of early T cells in non-severe SARS-CoV-2 infection. Each CDR3 protein is one row after TCRdb ran MiXCR on the 5' RACE reads. The table lists 50,000 to 75,000 distinct CDR3 sequences, 12% of them singletons. The material sequenced was whole blood, taken at baseline. The receptors were gathered from an adult who was a healthcare worker with PCR-confirmed SARS-CoV-2 infection or an uninfected control (not recorded which). The donor label of this sample is uncertain.

This clonotype appeared a few times. This CDR3 reads CASSWGQPGDTQYF. The CDR3 region has the DNA TGTGCCAGCAGCTGGGGACAGCCCGGGGATACGCAGTATTTT. The rearrangement joins TRBV14 to TRBJ2-3, with 7 bases that match TRBD1. CDR1 and CDR2 from the germline V gene are SGHDN and FVKESK. This CDR3 has 14 amino acids. J was trimmed by 6 bases and V by 5 bases; bases with no gene match: 8.

This chain uses TRBV7-9 with TRBJ2-1; TRBD2 is a possible D gene (6 bases). Trimming took 2 bases from V and 13 from J, leaving 9 bases between them. Germline values: CDR1 SEHNR, CDR2 FQNEAQ (reference sequence). This CDR3 contains 11 residues. The CDR3 region has the DNA TGTGCCAGCAGCTTATTCGGGGGACAGTTCTTC. It translates to CASSLFGGQFF. Drawing the rest from reference TRBV7-9 and TRBJ2-1, the complete variable domain is DTGVSQNPRHKITKRGQNVTFRCDPISEHNRLYWYRQTLGQGPEFLTYFQNEAQLEKSRLLSDRFSAERPKGSFSTLEIQRTEQGDSAMYLCASSLFGGQFFGPGTRLTVL.

This clonotype was picked up a small number of times. This chain joins TRBV7-8 and TRBJ2-7, with D perhaps TRBD2 (6 bases). Germline V gene sequence: CDR1 SGHVS, CDR2 FQNEAQ. V dropped 1 base and J dropped 3 bases, with 16 bases sitting between them. This CDR3 contains 16 residues. In DNA form, the CDR3 reads TGTGCCAGCAGCTTAGGGGGAGGAGGGGAGCTCTACGAGCAGTACGTC. It yields the protein CASSLGGGGELYEQYV.

This clonotype turned up a few times. The gene calls are TRBV10-3 and TRBJ2-1, with TRBD1 identical over 8 bases. The V segment lost 5 bases and the J segment 5 bases; nucleotides outside the gene matches: 2. Germline CDR1 and CDR2: ENHRY and SYGVKD. The CDR3 is 13 residues long. The CDR3 region has the DNA TGTGCCATCAGTTCGGGACAGGACAATGAGCAGTTCTTC. It translates to CAISSGQDNEQFF.

This clonotype was seen only a few times. The chain is built from TRBV4-1 and TRBJ2-1, with 10 bases matching TRBD1. Germline V CDR1 and CDR2: MGHRA, YSYEKL. With V trimmed by 3 bases and J by 8 bases, 7 bases remained unmatched. The CDR3 has 15 amino acids. The CDR3 nucleotides read TGCGCCAGCAGCCAGTTTGGGGACAGGGGCTATGAGCAGTTCTTC. Its translation: CASSQFGDRGYEQFF.

This chain connects TRBV11-2 to TRBJ1-2; D unresolved. The ends were cut back, 2 bases at V and 8 bases at J, with 12 bases in the middle. Germline CDR1 is SGHAT and CDR2 is FQNNGV. There are 13 residues in the CDR3. The DNA of the CDR3 is TGTGCCAGCAGCTTATCGTACATCCTAGGCTACACCTTC. This sequence encodes CASSLSYILGYTF. The full variable domain, with the rest looked up from reference TRBV11-2 and TRBJ1-2, is EAGVAQSPRYKIIEKRQSVAFWCNPISGHATLYWYQQILGQGPKLLIQFQNNGVVDDSQLPKDRFSAERLKGVDSTLKIQPAKLEDSAVYLCASSLSYILGYTFGSGTRLTVV.